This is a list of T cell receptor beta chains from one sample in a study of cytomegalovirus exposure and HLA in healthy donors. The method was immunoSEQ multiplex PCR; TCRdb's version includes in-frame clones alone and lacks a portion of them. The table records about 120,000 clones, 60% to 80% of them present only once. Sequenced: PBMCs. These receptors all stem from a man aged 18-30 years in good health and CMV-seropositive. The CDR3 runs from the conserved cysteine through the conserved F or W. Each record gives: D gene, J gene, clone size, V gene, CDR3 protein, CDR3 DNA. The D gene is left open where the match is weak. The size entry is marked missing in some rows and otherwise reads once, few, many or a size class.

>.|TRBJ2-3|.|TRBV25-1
CASSGTPSSTDTQYF
TGTGCCAGCAGTGGGACTCCCTCTAGCACAGATACGCAGTATTTT
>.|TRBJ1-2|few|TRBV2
CASSESQIYGYTF
TGTGCCAGCAGTGAATCACAGATATATGGCTACACCTTC
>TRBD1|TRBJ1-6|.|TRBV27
CASSLWGQGAGSDNSPLHF
TGTGCCAGCAGTTTATGGGGACAGGGGGCGGGTAGTGATAATTCACCCCTCCACTTT
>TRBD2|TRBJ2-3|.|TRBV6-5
CASSYSNSGGGTQYF
TGTGCCAGCAGTTACTCGAATAGCGGGGGAGGTACGCAGTATTTT
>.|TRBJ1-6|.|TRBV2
CASSEYFPGTYNSPLHF
TGTGCCAGCAGTGAATACTTCCCAGGCACCTATAATTCACCCCTCCACTTT
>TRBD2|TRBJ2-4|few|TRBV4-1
CASSPGLAGGQRKNIQYF
TGCGCCAGCAGCCCCGGACTAGCGGGGGGGCAGCGGAAAAACATTCAGTACTTC
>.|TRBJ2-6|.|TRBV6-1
CASSAQGSGANVLTF
TGTGCCAGCAGTGCCCAGGGTTCTGGGGCCAACGTCCTGACTTTC
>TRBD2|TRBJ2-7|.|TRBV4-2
CASSQRFVRSGGGFWEQYF
TGTGCCAGCAGCCAAAGATTTGTGCGATCGGGGGGTGGGTTCTGGGAGCAGTACTTC
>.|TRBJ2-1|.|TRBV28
CASSLFTYNEQFF
TGTGCCAGCAGTTTATTCACCTACAATGAGCAGTTCTTC
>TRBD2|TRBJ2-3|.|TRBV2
CASSKERGAPDTQYF
TGTGCCAGCAGCAAGGAGCGGGGGGCCCCAGATACGCAGTATTTT
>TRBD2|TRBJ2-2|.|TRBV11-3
CASSSFSGGEDGELFF
TGTGCCAGCAGCTCCTTTAGCGGGGGTGAAGACGGGGAGCTGTTTTTT
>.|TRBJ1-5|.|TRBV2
CASSGNMGGSNQPQHF
TGTGCCAGCAGTGGGAACATGGGGGGGAGCAATCAGCCCCAGCATTTT
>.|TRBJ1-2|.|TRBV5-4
CASKDSPNYGYTF
TGTGCCAGCAAGGACAGCCCTAACTATGGCTACACCTTC
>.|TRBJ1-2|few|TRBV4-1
CASSQDVAGLAGYTF
TGCGCCAGCAGCCAAGATGTCGCAGGGTTGGCTGGCTACACCTTC
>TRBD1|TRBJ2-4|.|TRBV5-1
CASSFGDRGALAKNIQYF
TGCGCCAGCAGCTTTGGGGACAGGGGTGCCCTGGCCAAAAACATTCAGTACTTC
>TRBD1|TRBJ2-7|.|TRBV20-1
CSARTGNEQYF
TGCAGTGCCCGGACAGGGAACGAGCAGTACTTC
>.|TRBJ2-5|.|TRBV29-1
CSVVAGYKETQYF
TGCAGCGTTGTGGCAGGGTACAAAGAGACCCAGTACTTC
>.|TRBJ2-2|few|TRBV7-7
CASSPTALATGELFF
TGTGCCAGCAGCCCAACCGCTTTGGCCACCGGGGAGCTGTTTTTT